The source of this T cell receptor beta chain is a study of shared clonotypes between healthy human individuals. Study outcomes and limitations: When compared with the clonotypes that were shared by all four sorted-subset donors, the non-shared clonotypes turned out to have lower generation probabilities.

This clone came up once. Its antigen remains unknown. Template for every sorted-subset replicate PCR totaled about 0.2 ug DNA, some 30,000 T cell genomes. TCRdb keeps only in-frame clones here, not all; method: immunoSEQ multiplex PCR. Altogether 2 million to 3 million clones are present, 80% to 95% being singletons, with the ten largest covering more than 0.35%. Trimming took off 4 bases at V and 0 bases at J, with 15 bases between the two ends. The CDR3 is 16 residues long. CDR1 is SGHTA and CDR2 is FQGNSA in the germline V gene. The sequence derives from a man aged 18 to 29 in good health. Some clones in this sample may be carry-over from other donors' samples. The chain combines TRBV7-2 with TRBJ2-5; TRBD1 might be the D (6 bases). Sequences were obtained from naive CD4+ T cells from PBMCs. This sample's subset: CD45RA+ positively selected. CDR3 DNA: TGTGCCAGCAGCTCAGCGGACAGTCTTAACCAAGAGACCCAGTACTTC. It encodes CASSSADSLNQETQYF.